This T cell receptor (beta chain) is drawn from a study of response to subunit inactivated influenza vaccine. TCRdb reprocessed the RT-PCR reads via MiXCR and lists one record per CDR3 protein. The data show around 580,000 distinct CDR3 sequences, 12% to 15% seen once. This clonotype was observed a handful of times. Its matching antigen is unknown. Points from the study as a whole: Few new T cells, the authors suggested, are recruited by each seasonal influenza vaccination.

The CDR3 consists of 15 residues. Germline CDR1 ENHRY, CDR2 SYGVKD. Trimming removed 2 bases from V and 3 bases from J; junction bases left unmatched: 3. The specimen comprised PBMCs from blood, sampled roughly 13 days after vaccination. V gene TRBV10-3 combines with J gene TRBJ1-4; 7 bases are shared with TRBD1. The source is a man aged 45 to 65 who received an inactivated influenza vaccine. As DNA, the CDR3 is TGTGCCATCAGTGAGGGGGACAGCCCTAATGAAAAACTGTTTTTT. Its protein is CAISEGDSPNEKLFF.